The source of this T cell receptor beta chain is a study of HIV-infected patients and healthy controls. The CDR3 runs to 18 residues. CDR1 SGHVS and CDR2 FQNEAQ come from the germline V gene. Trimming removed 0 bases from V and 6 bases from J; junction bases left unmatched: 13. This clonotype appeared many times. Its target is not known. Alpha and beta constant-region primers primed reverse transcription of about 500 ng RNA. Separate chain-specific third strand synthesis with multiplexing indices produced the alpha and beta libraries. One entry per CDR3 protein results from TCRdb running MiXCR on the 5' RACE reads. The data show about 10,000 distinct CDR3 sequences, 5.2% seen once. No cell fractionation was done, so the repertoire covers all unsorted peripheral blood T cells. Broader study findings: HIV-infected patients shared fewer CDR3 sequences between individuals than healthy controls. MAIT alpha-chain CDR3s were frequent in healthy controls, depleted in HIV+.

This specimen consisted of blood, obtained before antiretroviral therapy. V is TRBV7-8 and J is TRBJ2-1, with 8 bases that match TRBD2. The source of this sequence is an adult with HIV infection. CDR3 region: CASSLAGASGLRGNEQFF. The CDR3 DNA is TGTGCCAGCAGCTTAGCAGGAGCTAGCGGGTTAAGGGGCAATGAGCAGTTCTTC.